One and the same sample provided the 28 T cell receptor beta chains below, sequenced in a study of blood T cells in healthy people across ages. A J-beta primer mix and a sample-barcoded 5' primer were used in a second PCR of about 6 to 12 cycles. TCRdb re-analysed the 5' RACE reads in MiXCR, keeping a single row per CDR3 protein. The table lists 600,000 to 900,000 distinct CDR3 sequences, 20% to 30% of them singletons, with under 3% in the top ten. These data also formed part of another study, on T cells of mothers and their children.

Sample: blood. The receptors derive from a boy between 5 and 17 years old in good health.

In this sample, this clonotype turned up a few times. The chain uses TRBV12-3 or TRBV12-4 and TRBJ2-6; the D is unclear. Trimming took off 4 bases at V and 0 bases at J, with 13 bases between the two ends. This CDR3 is built from 17 residues. DNA for the CDR3: TGTGCCAGCAGTTCGTACGGGCCTCTCTCTGGGGCCAACGTCCTGACTTTC. Its translation: CASSSYGPLSGANVLTF.

The chain has TRBV12-3 or TRBV12-4 and TRBJ2-5, with TRBD2 matching over 12 bases. Matching the DNA end better, TRBJ2-1 makes the J call doubtful. The CDR3 contains 15 residues. CDR3 protein: CASSLTSGGWNEQFF. The CDR3 DNA reads as TGTGCCAGCAGTTTGACTAGCGGGGGTTGGAATGAGCAGTTCTTC.

This chain joins TRBV7-9 and TRBJ2-2, with a possible D match to TRBD2 (5 bases). The CDR3 covers 16 residues. Trimming shortened V by 5 bases and J by 2 bases, and 15 bases separated the two germline ends. CDR1 and CDR2 (germline): SEHNR, FQNEAQ (reference sequence). This CDR3 is CASSMPGNRNTGELFF. The CDR3 bases are TGTGCCAGCAGCATGCCCGGGAACAGAAACACCGGGGAGCTGTTTTTT.

This clonotype was recorded a few times. This chain links TRBV11-2 with TRBJ2-5, with D possibly being TRBD1 (6 bases). The tail of the sequence fits TRBJ2-7 better, so the J call may be wrong. The CDR3 is 15 residues long. Germline V CDR1 and CDR2: SGHAT, FQNNGV. The CDR3: CASSLTPDSSYEQYF. In DNA form, the CDR3 reads TGTGCCAGCAGCTTAACCCCGGACAGCTCCTACGAGCAGTACTTC.

The chain joins TRBV25-1 to TRBJ2-5; D uncertain. Germline V lookup: CDR1 MGHDK, CDR2 SYGVNS. The CDR3 has 14 amino acids. Deletions cut 3 bases from V and 5 bases from J, with 13 bases between. DNA of the CDR3: TGTGCCAGCAGTGAGGCGGCGAGTGTTGAGACCCAGTACTTC. Protein: CASSEAASVETQYF. The whole variable domain, filled in from reference TRBV25-1 and TRBJ2-5, reads EADIYQTPRYLVIGTGKKITLECSQTMGHDKMYWYQQDPGMELHLIHYSYGVNSTEKGDLSSESTVSRIRTEHFPLTLESARPSHTSQYLCASSEAASVETQYFGPGTRLLVL.

The chain uses TRBV10-3 and TRBJ2-5; the D is unclear. Germline CDR1 ENHRY, CDR2 SYGVKD. The ends were cut back, 7 bases at V and 4 bases at J, with 16 bases in the middle. The CDR3 is 14 amino acids. CDR3 protein: CAIKGSSSTETQYF. In nucleotides, the CDR3 is TGTGCCATCAAAGGTAGTAGCAGTACAGAGACCCAGTACTTC.

The chain is built from TRBV29-1 and TRBJ2-2; the D is unclear. CDR1 is SQVTM and CDR2 is ANQGSEA in the germline V gene. The V end lost 7 bases, the J end lost 5 bases, and 11 bases lay between the germline ends. The CDR3 covers 12 residues. The CDR3 nucleotides read TGCAGCGCCCCGATGGGGACCGGGGAGCTGTTTTTT. Translating it yields CSAPMGTGELFF.

J is TRBJ2-3 and V is TRBV30; 12 nucleotides match TRBD2. Germline CDR1 GTSNPN, CDR2 SVGIG (reference sequence). Trimming cost V 3 bases and J 8 bases; bases outside gene matches: 12. The CDR3 is made up of 16 amino acids. The CDR3 here is CAWRPRLAGVQGTQYF. The CDR3 DNA reads TGTGCCTGGAGACCGCGACTAGCGGGGGTACAAGGTACGCAGTATTTT.

V gene TRBV7-3 combines with J gene TRBJ2-5; 13 bases line up with TRBD2. The end of the DNA is better explained by TRBJ2-1, so the J call may be wrong. CDR3 length: 16 residues. Germline CDR1 and CDR2: SGHTA and FQGTGA. The CDR3 coding sequence is TGTGCCAGCAGCTTAGAGGGGACTAGCGGGAACAATGAGCAGTTCTTC. It codes for CASSLEGTSGNNEQFF.

V is TRBV6-2 or TRBV6-3 and J is TRBJ2-5; a possible D gene is TRBD1 (5 bases). CDR3 length equals 16 residues. CDR1 is MNHEY, CDR2 SVGEGT, per germline. The V end was cut by 5 bases, the J end by 1 base, with 17 bases between. In DNA, the CDR3 is TGTGCCAGCAGTCCCTCGCTGGGGCGGATCCAAGAGACCCAGTACTTC. Its translation: CASSPSLGRIQETQYF.

This clonotype came up once. The V and J genes are TRBV7-6 and TRBJ2-1, with D perhaps TRBD2 (7 bases). V gave up 1 base and J gave up 3 bases, with 13 bases separating them. Germline assignment: CDR1 SGHVS and CDR2 FNYEAQ. This CDR3 is built from 16 residues. For the CDR3, the DNA is TGTGCCAGCAGCTTAGGGTCGGGGGGACACTACAATGAGCAGTTCTTC. Its protein is CASSLGSGGHYNEQFF.

J is TRBJ2-6 and V is TRBV2; 9 nucleotides line up with TRBD1. Germline CDR1 and CDR2: SNHLY and FYNNEI. CDR3 length: 19 residues. After removal of 9 bases from V and 2 bases from J, the junction contained 17 bases not matched to a gene. CDR3 bases: TGTGCCAGTACCCCTTCTCGGGACAGGGTAATGACTGGGGCCAACGTCCTGACTTTC. Its protein is CASTPSRDRVMTGANVLTF.

This clonotype showed up just a few times. J is TRBJ1-4 and V is TRBV30; TRBD1 matches 9 bases. The germline V gene has CDR1 GTSNPN and CDR2 SVGIG (reference sequence). The trim removed 1 base at V and 6 bases at J, leaving 6 bases unmatched. This CDR3 comprises 15 residues. The CDR3 nucleotides read TGTGCCTGGAGTGGAAGCGGGACAGGGTATGAAAAACTGTTTTTT. Encoded protein: CAWSGSGTGYEKLFF.

The chain carries TRBV7-2 and TRBJ2-5; D unresolved. The J call is uncertain, as TRBJ2-1 better fits the DNA end. Per germline, CDR1 SGHTA and CDR2 FQGNSA. This CDR3 is built from 15 residues. The CDR3 is CASSFYGPSNNEQFF. The CDR3 DNA follows: TGTGCCAGCAGTTTTTACGGACCCTCTAACAATGAGCAGTTCTTC.

A few counts support this clonotype. This sequence joins TRBV9 and TRBJ2-1, with a weak D call TRBD2 (6 bases). The V and J ends lost 2 bases and 2 bases respectively, with 14 bases between them. Germline CDR1 reads SGDLS; CDR2 reads YYNGEE. The CDR3 totals 16 residues. The CDR3 bases are TGTGCCAGCAGCGTGGACGGAGGGACCACCTACAATGAGCAGTTCTTC. This encodes CASSVDGGTTYNEQFF.

This chain uses TRBV20-1 with TRBJ1-2; unclear D gene. Germline CDR1 and CDR2: DFQATT and SNEGSKA (reference sequence). Trimming took 3 bases from V and 4 from J, leaving 12 bases between them. This CDR3 is 13 amino acids long. Here the CDR3 reads CSARAPGSYGYTF. The CDR3 coding sequence is TGCAGTGCTAGGGCCCCTGGGAGCTATGGCTACACCTTC.

In the case of this clonotype: Germline and junction disagree at one end, which may indicate a read error. The rearrangement uses TRBV2 and TRBJ2-4; D is undetermined. Germline V CDR1 and CDR2: SNHLY, FYNNEI. The CDR3 runs 12 residues. CDR3 DNA: TGTGCCAGCAGGATCCTAAACCTTATAACGATCTTC. This sequence encodes CASRILNLITIF.

The chain employs TRBV3-1 and TRBJ2-1; tentative D call: TRBD1 (6 bases). The CDR3 consists of 14 residues. V lost 0 bases, J lost 6 bases, and 9 bases lay in between. Germline loops: CDR1 LGHDT, CDR2 YNNKEL (reference sequence). This CDR3 reads CASSQDGQLNEQFF. CDR3 nucleotide sequence: TGTGCCAGCAGCCAAGATGGACAGCTCAATGAGCAGTTCTTC.

This chain joins TRBV2 and TRBJ2-7, with a tentative D call TRBD2 (5 bases). Trimming removed 9 bases at V and 2 bases at J, with 11 bases between. This CDR3 has 12 amino acids. The germline V gene has CDR1 SNHLY and CDR2 FYNNEI. The CDR3 region has the DNA TGTGCCAGTCGGACTGACCCCTACGAGCAGTACTTC. As protein: CASRTDPYEQYF.

This clonotype appeared a few times. This chain connects TRBV3-1 to TRBJ2-2; 8 nucleotides match TRBD2. After removal of 6 bases from V and 5 bases from J, the junction contained 5 bases not matched to a gene. The CDR3 sequence is 14 residues long. CDR1 and CDR2 from the germline V gene are LGHDT and YNNKEL (reference sequence). Written as DNA, the CDR3 is TGTGCCAGCAGTTTGACTAGCGCGACCGGGGAGCTGTTTTTT. This sequence encodes CASSLTSATGELFF. Supplemented by reference TRBV3-1 and TRBJ2-2, the full variable domain reads DTAVSQTPKYLVTQMGNDKSIKCEQNLGHDTMYWYKQDSKKFLKIMFSYNNKELIINETVPNRFSPKSPDKAHLNLHINSLELGDSAVYFCASSLTSATGELFFGEGSRLTVL.

This chain links TRBV5-1 with TRBJ1-4, with D uncertain. The V gene's germline CDR1 is SGHRS and CDR2 YFSETQ. The CDR3 totals 14 residues. V was pared by 0 bases and J by 4 bases, with 7 bases between. For the CDR3, the DNA is TGCGCCAGCAGCTTGGCCCGGAATAATGAAAAACTGTTTTTT. It is translated as CASSLARNNEKLFF. Combining the CDR3 with reference TRBV5-1 and TRBJ1-4 gives the whole variable domain KAGVTQTPRYLIKTRGQQVTLSCSPISGHRSVSWYQQTPGQGLQFLFEYFSETQRNKGNFPGRFSGRQFSNSRSEMNVSTLELGDSALYLCASSLARNNEKLFFGSGTQLSVL.

The chain employs TRBV7-9 and TRBJ2-3, with 10 positions matching TRBD2. Losses at the gene ends were 2 bases for V and 5 bases for J; bases not matched to a gene: 10. CDR3 size: 17 residues. Germline V lookup: CDR1 SEHNR, CDR2 FQNEAQ (reference sequence). The DNA of the CDR3 is TGTGCCAGCAGCTTAAGTAGCGGGGGGCGTGCCGGAGATACGCAGTATTTT. This sequence encodes CASSLSSGGRAGDTQYF.

This clonotype has just a few counts. This chain joins TRBV3-1 and TRBJ1-2, with a weak D call TRBD1 (5 bases). Trimming took off 0 bases at V and 4 bases at J, with 12 bases between the two ends. This CDR3 is 15 amino acids long. Germline V gives CDR1 LGHDT, CDR2 YNNKEL (reference sequence). This chain's CDR3 is CASSQDVMGPYGYTF. In nucleotides, the CDR3 is TGTGCCAGCAGCCAAGATGTTATGGGGCCCTATGGCTACACCTTC.

The chain has TRBV7-8 and TRBJ1-5, with D tentatively TRBD1 (5 bases). CDR3 size: 17 residues. The germline V and J ends were trimmed by 0 bases and 0 bases, with 12 bases remaining between them. Looked up from germline, CDR1 is SGHVS and CDR2 is FQNEAQ. For the CDR3, the DNA is TGTGCCAGCAGCTTAGCGCGACAGTGGGATAGCAATCAGCCCCAGCATTTT. Protein product: CASSLARQWDSNQPQHF.

V gene TRBV27 combines with J gene TRBJ2-1; the match to TRBD2 covers 16 bases. The CDR3 length is 23 residues. V was pared by 2 bases and J by 0 bases, with 16 bases of the junction left unmatched. Germline CDR1 and CDR2: MNHEY and SMNVEV (reference sequence). In DNA, the CDR3 is TGTGCCAGCAGTTTAACGGCCGCGGGACTAGCGGGGGGGCCACTTAGCTCCTACAATGAGCAGTTCTTC. This gives the protein CASSLTAAGLAGGPLSSYNEQFF.

The chain joins TRBV20-1 to TRBJ1-1, with D perhaps TRBD1 (5 bases). CDR1 and CDR2 from the germline V gene are DFQATT and SNEGSKA (reference sequence). The CDR3 contains 14 residues. V lost 1 base to trimming and J lost 1 base, with 10 bases between them. The DNA of the CDR3 is TGCAGTGCTAGAGTGGCAGGGAGGAACACTGAAGCTTTCTTT. Residues: CSARVAGRNTEAFF.

For the CDR3, the DNA is TGTGCCAGCAGCCTTAAAATAAGTTCGGATACGCAGTATTTT. This encodes CASSLKISSDTQYF. The chain recombines TRBV12-3 or TRBV12-4 with TRBJ2-3; no firm D call. V was pared by 6 bases and J by 6 bases, with 16 bases between. CDR3 size: 14 residues.

This clonotype occurred a few times. The chain couples TRBV5-1 to TRBJ2-5; TRBD1 agrees at 11 bases. Gene TRBJ2-1 matches the end of the DNA better, so the J call may be wrong. CDR3 length: 15 residues. Germline V gives CDR1 SGHRS, CDR2 YFSETQ. DNA of the CDR3: TGCGCCAGCAGCTCGTCCCGGGACAGGGGGAATGAGCAGTTCTTC. This sequence encodes CASSSSRDRGNEQFF.